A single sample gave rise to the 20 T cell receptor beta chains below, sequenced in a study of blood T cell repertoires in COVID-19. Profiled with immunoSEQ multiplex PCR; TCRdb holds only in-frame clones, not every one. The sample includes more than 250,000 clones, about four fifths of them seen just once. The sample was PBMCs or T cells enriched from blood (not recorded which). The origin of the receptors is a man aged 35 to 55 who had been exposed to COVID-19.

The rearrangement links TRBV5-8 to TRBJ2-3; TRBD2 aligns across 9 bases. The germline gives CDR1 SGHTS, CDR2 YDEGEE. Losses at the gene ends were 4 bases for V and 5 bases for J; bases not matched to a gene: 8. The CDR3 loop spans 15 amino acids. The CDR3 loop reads CASSLAGQSEDTQYF. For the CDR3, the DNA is TGTGCCAGCAGCCTAGCGGGGCAGTCTGAAGATACGCAGTATTTT.

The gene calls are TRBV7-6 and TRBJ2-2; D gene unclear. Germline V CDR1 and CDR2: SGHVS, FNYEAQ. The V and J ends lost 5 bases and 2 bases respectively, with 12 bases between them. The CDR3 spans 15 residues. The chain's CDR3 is CASSRVRSNTGELFF. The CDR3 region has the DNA TGTGCCAGCAGCCGAGTCCGCTCCAACACCGGGGAGCTGTTTTTT.

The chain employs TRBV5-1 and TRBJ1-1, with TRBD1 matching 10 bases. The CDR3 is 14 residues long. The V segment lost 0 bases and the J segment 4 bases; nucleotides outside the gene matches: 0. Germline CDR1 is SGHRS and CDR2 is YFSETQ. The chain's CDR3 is CASSLGTGGTEAFF. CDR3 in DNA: TGCGCCAGCAGCTTGGGGACAGGGGGCACTGAAGCTTTCTTT.

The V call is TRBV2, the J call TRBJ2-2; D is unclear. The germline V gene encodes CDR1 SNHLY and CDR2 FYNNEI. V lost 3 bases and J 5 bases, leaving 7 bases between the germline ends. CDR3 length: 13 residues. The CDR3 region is CASSEGRTGELFF. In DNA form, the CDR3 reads TGTGCCAGCAGTGAGGGCCGAACCGGGGAGCTGTTTTTT.

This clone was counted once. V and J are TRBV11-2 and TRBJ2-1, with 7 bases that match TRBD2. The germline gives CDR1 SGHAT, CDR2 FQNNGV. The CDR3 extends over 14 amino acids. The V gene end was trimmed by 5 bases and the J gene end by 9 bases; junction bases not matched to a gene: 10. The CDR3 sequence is CASSLGSGTSEQFF. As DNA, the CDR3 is TGTGCCAGCAGCCTGGGGAGCGGGACCAGTGAGCAGTTCTTC.

CDR3 sequence: CASSLNRGNEKLFF. The CDR3 DNA follows: TGTGCCAGCAGTTTAAACAGGGGGAATGAAAAACTGTTTTTT. V and J are TRBV27 and TRBJ1-4; 8 positions match TRBD1. This CDR3 comprises 14 residues. Trimming took 2 bases from V and 5 from J; bases not matched to a gene: 1. Germline lookup yields CDR1 MNHEY and CDR2 SMNVEV (reference sequence).

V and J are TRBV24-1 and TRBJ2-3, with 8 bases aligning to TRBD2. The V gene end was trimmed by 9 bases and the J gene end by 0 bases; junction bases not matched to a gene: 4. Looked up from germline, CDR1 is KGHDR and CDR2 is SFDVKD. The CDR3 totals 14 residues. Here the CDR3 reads CATSTSGSTDTQYF. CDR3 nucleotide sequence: TGTGCCACCTCCACTAGCGGCAGCACAGATACGCAGTATTTT.

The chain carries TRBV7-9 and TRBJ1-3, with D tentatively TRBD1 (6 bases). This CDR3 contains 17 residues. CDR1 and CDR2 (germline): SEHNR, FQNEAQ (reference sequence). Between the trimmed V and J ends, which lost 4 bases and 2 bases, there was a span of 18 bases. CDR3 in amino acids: CASSYRTQGLAGNTIYF. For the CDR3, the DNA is TGTGCCAGCAGCTATCGTACCCAGGGGCTCGCTGGAAACACCATATATTTT.

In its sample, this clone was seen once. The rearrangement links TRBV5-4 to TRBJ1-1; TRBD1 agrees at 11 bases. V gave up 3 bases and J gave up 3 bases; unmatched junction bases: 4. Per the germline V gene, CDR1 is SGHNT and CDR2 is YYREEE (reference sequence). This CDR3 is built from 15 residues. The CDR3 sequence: CASSSADRGHTEAFF. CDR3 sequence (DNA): TGTGCCAGCAGCTCAGCGGACAGGGGGCACACTGAAGCTTTCTTT.

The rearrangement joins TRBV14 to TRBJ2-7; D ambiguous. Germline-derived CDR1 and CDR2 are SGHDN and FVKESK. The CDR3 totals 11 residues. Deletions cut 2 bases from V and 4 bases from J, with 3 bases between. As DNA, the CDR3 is TGTGCCAGCAGCCAATCATACGAGCAGTACTTC. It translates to CASSQSYEQYF. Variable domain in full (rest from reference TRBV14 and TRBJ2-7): EAGVTQFPSHSVIEKGQTVTLRCDPISGHDNLYWYRRVMGKEIKFLLHFVKESKQDESGMPNNRFLAERTGGTYSTLKVQPAELEDSGVYFCASSQSYEQYFGPGTRLTVT.

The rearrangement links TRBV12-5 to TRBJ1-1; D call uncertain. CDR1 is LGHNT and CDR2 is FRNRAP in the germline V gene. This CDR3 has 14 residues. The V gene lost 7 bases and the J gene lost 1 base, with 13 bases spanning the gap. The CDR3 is CASANSFQNTEAFF. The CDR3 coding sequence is TGTGCTAGTGCCAACAGTTTTCAGAACACTGAAGCTTTCTTT.

The CDR3 DNA is TGCGCCAGCAGTGACCAGGATTTGATGGATACGCAGTATTTT. This codes for CASSDQDLMDTQYF. The V gene is TRBV10-1, the J gene TRBJ2-3; no clear D gene. The ends were cut back, 3 bases at V and 6 bases at J, with 13 bases in the middle. This CDR3 region has 14 residues. Germline CDR1 WNHNN, CDR2 SYGVQD (reference sequence).

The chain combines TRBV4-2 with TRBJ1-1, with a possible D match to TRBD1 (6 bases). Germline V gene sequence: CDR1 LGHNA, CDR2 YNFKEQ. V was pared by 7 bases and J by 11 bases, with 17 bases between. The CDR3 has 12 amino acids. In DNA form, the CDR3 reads TGTGCCAGCACCCCAAGTGGGGGCGCGGCTTTCTTT. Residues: CASTPSGGAAFF.

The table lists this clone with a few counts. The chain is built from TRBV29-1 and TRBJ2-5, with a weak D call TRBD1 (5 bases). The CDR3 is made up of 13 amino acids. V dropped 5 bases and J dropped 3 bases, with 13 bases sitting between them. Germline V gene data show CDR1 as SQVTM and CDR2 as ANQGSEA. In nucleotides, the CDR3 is TGCAGCGTTCGTAGGGGCAGTAAAGAGACCCAGTACTTC. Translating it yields CSVRRGSKETQYF.

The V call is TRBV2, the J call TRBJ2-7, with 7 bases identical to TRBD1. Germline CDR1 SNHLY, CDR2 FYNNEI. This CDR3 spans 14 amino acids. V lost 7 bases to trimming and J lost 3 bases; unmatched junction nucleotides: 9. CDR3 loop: CASTEGGRGYEQYF. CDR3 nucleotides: TGTGCCAGCACCGAAGGGGGCCGGGGCTACGAGCAGTACTTC.

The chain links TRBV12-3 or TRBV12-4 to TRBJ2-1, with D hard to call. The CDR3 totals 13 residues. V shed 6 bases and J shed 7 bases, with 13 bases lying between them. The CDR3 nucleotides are TGTGCCAGCAGCCAAGGTCTAGTAAATGAGCAGTTCTTC. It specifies CASSQGLVNEQFF.

Here the CDR3 DNA reads TGTGCCAGCAGCCAACACAAGAACACTGAAGCTTTCTTT. This translates into CASSQHKNTEAFF. The chain employs TRBV3-1 (or the pseudogene TRBV3-2) and TRBJ1-1; no clear D gene. The CDR3 runs 13 residues. Germline V gene data show CDR1 as LGHDT and CDR2 as YNNKEL (reference sequence). Trimming shortened V by 2 bases and J by 1 base, and 5 bases separated the two germline ends.

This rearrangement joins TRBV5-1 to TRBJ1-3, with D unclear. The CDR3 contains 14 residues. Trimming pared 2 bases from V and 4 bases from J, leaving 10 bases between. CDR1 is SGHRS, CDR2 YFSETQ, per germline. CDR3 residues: CASSFSTNGNTIYF. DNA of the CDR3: TGCGCCAGCAGCTTTTCGACAAACGGAAACACCATATATTTT. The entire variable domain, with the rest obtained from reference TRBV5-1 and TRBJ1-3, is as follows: KAGVTQTPRYLIKTRGQQVTLSCSPISGHRSVSWYQQTPGQGLQFLFEYFSETQRNKGNFPGRFSGRQFSNSRSEMNVSTLELGDSALYLCASSFSTNGNTIYFGEGSWLTVV.

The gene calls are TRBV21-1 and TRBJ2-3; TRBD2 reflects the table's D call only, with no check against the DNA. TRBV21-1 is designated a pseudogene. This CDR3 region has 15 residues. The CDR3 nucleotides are TGTGCCAGCAGCAAAATTAGGGACTTCACAGATACGCAGTATTTT. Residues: CASSKIRDFTDTQYF.

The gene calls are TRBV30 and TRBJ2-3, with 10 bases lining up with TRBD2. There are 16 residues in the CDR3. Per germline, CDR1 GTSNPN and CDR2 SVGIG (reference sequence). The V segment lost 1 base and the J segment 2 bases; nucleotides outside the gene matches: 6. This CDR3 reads CAWSAGLAELTDTQYF. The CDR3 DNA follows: TGTGCCTGGAGTGCAGGACTAGCGGAACTCACAGATACGCAGTATTTT.